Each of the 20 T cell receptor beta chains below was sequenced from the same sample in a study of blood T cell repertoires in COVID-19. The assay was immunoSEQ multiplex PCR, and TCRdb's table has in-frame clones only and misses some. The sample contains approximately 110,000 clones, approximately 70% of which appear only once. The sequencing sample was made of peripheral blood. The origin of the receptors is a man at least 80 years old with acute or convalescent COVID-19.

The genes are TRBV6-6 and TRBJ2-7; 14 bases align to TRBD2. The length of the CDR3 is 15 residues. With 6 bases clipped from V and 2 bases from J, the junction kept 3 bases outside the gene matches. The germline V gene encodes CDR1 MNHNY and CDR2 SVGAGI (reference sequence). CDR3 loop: CASSGTSGRTYEQYF. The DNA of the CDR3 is TGTGCCAGCAGCGGGACTAGCGGGAGAACCTACGAGCAGTACTTC.

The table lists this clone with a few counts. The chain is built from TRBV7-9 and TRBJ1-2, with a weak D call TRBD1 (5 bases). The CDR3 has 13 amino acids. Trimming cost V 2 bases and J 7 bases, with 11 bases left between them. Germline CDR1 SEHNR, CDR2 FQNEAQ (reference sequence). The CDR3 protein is CASSLSGFAGYTF. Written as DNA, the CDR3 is TGTGCCAGCAGCTTATCAGGGTTTGCTGGCTACACCTTC.

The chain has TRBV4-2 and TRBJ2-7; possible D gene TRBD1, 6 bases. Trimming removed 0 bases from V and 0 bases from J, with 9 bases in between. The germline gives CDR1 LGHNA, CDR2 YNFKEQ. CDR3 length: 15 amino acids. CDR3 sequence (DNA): TGTGCCAGCAGCCAAGAGACGGACAGCTCCTACGAGCAGTACTTC. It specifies CASSQETDSSYEQYF.

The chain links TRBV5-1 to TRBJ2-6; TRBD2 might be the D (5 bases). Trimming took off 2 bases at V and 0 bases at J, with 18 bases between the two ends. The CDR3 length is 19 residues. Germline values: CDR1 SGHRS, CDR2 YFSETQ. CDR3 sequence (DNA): TGCGCCAGCAGCTTAAGGACTGGCACTCTACTCTCTGGGGCCAACGTCCTGACTTTC. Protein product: CASSLRTGTLLSGANVLTF.

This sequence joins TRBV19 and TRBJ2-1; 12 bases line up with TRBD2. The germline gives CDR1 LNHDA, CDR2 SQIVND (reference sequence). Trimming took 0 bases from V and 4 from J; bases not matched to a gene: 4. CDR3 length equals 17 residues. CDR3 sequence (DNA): TGTGCCAGTAGTATAGACCTAGCGGGAGGGGGTTACAATGAGCAGTTCTTC. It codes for CASSIDLAGGGYNEQFF.

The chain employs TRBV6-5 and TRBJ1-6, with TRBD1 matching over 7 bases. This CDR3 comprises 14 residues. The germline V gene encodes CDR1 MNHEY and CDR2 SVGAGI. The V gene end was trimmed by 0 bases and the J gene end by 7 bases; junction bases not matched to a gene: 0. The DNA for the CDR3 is TGTGCCAGCAGTTACTCGGGACAGAATTCACCCCTCCACTTT. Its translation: CASSYSGQNSPLHF.

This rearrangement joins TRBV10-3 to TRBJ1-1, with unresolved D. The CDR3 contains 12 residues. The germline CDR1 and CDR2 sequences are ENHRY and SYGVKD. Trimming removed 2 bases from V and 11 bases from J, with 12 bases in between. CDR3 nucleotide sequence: TGTGCCATCAGTGAGCCCGAGGCGGGGGCTTTCTTT. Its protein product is CAISEPEAGAFF.

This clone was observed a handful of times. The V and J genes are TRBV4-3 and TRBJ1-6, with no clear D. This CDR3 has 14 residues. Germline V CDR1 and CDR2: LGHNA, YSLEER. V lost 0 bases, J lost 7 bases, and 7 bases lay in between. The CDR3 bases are TGCGCCAGCAGCCAAGATCTAAGCAATTCACCCCTCCACTTT. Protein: CASSQDLSNSPLHF.

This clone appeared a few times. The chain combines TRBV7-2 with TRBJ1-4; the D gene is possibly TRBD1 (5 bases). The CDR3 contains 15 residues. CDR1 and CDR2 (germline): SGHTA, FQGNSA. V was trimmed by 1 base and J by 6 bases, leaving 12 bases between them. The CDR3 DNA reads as TGTGCCAGCAGCTTAGGTTCAGGGTCATATGAAAAACTGTTTTTT. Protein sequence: CASSLGSGSYEKLFF.

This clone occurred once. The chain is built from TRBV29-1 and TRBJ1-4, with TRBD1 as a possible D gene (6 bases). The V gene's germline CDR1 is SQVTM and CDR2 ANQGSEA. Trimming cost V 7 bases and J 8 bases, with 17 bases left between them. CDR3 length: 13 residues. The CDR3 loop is CSARGGANEKLFF. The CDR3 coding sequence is TGCAGCGCTAGGGGGGGGGCAAACGAAAAACTGTTTTTT.

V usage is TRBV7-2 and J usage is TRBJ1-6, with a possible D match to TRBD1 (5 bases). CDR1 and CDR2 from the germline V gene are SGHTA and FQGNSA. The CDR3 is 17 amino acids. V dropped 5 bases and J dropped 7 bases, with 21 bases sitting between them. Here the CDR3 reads CASSNTSPRAKNSPLHF. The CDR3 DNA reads TGTGCCAGCAGCAATACCTCCCCCAGGGCGAAGAATTCACCCCTCCACTTT.

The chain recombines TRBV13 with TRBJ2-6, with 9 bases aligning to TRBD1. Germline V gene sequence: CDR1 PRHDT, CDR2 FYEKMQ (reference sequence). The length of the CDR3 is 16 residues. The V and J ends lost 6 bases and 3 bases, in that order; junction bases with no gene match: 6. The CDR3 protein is CASSRTGVVGANVLTF. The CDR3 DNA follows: TGTGCCAGCAGTCGGACAGGGGTGGTTGGGGCCAACGTCCTGACTTTC.

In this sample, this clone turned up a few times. CDR3 in DNA: TGTGCCAGCTCACCATTGATCGACATCTCAAACGTCGGCTACACCTTC. Its translation is CASSPLIDISNVGYTF. V and J are TRBV18 and TRBJ1-2; D unclear. Germline loops: CDR1 KGHSH, CDR2 LQKENI. The CDR3 loop spans 16 amino acids. Between the trimmed V and J ends, which lost 2 bases and 8 bases, there was a span of 21 bases.

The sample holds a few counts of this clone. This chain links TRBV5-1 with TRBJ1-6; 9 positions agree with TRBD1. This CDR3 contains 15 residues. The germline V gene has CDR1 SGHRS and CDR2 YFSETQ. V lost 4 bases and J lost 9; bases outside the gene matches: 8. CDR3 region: CASSAGQGGSSPLHF. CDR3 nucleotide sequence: TGCGCCAGCAGCGCGGGACAGGGTGGTAGTTCACCCCTCCACTTT.

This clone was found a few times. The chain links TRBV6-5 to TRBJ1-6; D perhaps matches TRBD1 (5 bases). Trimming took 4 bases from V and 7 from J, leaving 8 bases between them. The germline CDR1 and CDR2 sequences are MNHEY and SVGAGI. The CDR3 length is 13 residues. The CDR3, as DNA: TGTGCCAGCAGTTTCCCAGGGAATTCACCCCTCCACTTT. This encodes CASSFPGNSPLHF.

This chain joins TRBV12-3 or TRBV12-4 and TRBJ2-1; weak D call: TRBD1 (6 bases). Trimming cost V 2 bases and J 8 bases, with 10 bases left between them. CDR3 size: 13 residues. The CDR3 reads CASSLWGTHEQFF. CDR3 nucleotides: TGTGCCAGCAGTTTATGGGGGACACATGAGCAGTTCTTC.

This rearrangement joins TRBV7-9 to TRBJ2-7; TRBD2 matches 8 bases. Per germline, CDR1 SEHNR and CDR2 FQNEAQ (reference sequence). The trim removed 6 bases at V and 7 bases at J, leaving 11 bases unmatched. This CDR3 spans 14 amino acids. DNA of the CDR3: TGTGCCAGCAGTCCCTCCCTTAGCGGGAATGAGCAGTACTTC. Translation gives CASSPSLSGNEQYF.

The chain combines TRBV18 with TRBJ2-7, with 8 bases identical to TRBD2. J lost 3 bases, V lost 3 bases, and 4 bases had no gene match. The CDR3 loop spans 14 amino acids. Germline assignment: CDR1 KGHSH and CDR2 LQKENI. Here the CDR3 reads CASSPTSGNYEQYF. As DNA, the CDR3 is TGTGCCAGCTCACCCACTAGCGGAAACTACGAGCAGTACTTC.

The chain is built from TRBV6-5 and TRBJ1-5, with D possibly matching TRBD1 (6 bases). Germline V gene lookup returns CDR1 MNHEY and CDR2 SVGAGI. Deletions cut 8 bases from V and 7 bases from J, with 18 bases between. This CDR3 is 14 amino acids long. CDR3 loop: CASGITGIEQPQHF. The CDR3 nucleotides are TGTGCCAGCGGGATTACAGGGATCGAGCAGCCCCAGCATTTT.

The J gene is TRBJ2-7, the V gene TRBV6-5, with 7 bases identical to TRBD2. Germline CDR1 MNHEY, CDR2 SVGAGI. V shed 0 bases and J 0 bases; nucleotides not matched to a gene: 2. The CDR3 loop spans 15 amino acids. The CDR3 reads CASSYSGTTSYEQYF. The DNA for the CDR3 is TGTGCCAGCAGTTACTCCGGGACTACCTCCTACGAGCAGTACTTC.